Included here is one T cell receptor beta chain sequence, with context. The antigen is undetermined. The data were taken from a study of T cell responses to AZD1222 COVID-19 vaccine. Overall study findings and caveats: Repertoire collection took place solely once the T cell response had peaked. Seropositive at baseline were only six AZD1222 recipients. Possibly, clonal diversity was underestimated; donors were largely white British and included more females.

Profiling relied on immunoSEQ multiplex PCR, and the TCRdb table lists in-frame clones only, not all of them. The sample holds 40,000 to 45,000 clones; 60% to 85% are singletons and the top ten take about 3.9%. This TCR was recovered from an adult in good health. This material consisted of peripheral blood, taken on day 0 of AZD1222 vaccination.

Here the CDR3 reads CASSYSPNSYEQYF. In DNA, the CDR3 is TGTGCCAGCAGTTACTCGCCCAACTCCTACGAGCAGTACTTC. The chain combines TRBV6-5 with TRBJ2-7; no definite D call. This CDR3 contains 14 residues. V lost 0 bases and J 0 bases, leaving 6 bases between the germline ends. Germline loops: CDR1 MNHEY, CDR2 SVGAGI.